A single sample gave rise to the 9 T cell receptor beta chains below, sequenced in a study of blood T cells in healthy people across ages. With a J-beta primer mix and a sample-barcoded 5' primer, a second PCR ran roughly 6 to 11 cycles. Each CDR3 protein gets one entry after TCRdb re-called the 5' RACE reads with MiXCR. The sample lists some 800,000 distinct CDR3 sequences; around 25% were seen once. This sample also appeared in a second study, on T cells of mothers and their children.

The sequenced sample consisted of blood. These receptors all come from a boy aged 10-17 years in good health.

The V call is TRBV3-1, the J call TRBJ2-5, with a weak D call TRBD2 (6 bases). The DNA end is more similar to TRBJ2-1, so the J call may be wrong. The CDR3 extends over 15 amino acids. The V gene's germline CDR1 is LGHDT and CDR2 YNNKEL (reference sequence). The CDR3 DNA reads as TGTGCCAGCAGCCAAGGGGGGGTAGGCTACAATGAGCAGTTCTTC. Its protein is CASSQGGVGYNEQFF.

This clonotype was seen only a few times. V gene TRBV6-1 combines with J gene TRBJ1-5; D gene ambiguous. V was clipped by 2 bases and J by 3 bases, with 11 bases between them. Germline V gives CDR1 MNHNS, CDR2 SASEGT. The CDR3 spans 15 residues. The CDR3 loop is CASSERDQHNQPQHF. The CDR3 DNA sequence: TGTGCCAGCAGTGAACGCGACCAACACAATCAGCCCCAGCATTTT.

V gene TRBV28 combines with J gene TRBJ2-2; 8 bases are shared with TRBD2. This CDR3 region has 16 residues. V lost 1 base, J lost 8 bases, and 9 bases stayed unmatched. The germline gives CDR1 MDHEN, CDR2 SYDVKM. The CDR3, as DNA: TGTGCCAGCAGTTTATCGGGGGGGACCCGCGCGGGGGAGCTGTTTTTT. This codes for CASSLSGGTRAGELFF.

CDR3: CASSPGLVNEQYF. DNA of the CDR3: TGTGCCAGCTCACCGGGACTAGTCAACGAGCAGTACTTC. This chain links TRBV18 with TRBJ2-5; 8 bases match TRBD2. The J call is uncertain, as TRBJ2-7 better fits the DNA end. This CDR3 comprises 13 residues. CDR1 is KGHSH and CDR2 is LQKENI in the germline V gene.

V usage is TRBV7-2 and J usage is TRBJ2-1; D perhaps matches TRBD2 (5 bases). Germline V gene lookup returns CDR1 SGHTA and CDR2 FQGNSA. The CDR3 length is 14 residues. V lost 3 bases to trimming and J lost 3 bases, with 9 bases between them. The CDR3 loop reads CASSFYEGYNEQFF. The CDR3 nucleotides read TGTGCCAGCAGCTTTTATGAGGGCTACAATGAGCAGTTCTTC.

This clonotype was counted only a few times. The rearrangement links TRBV4-1 to TRBJ1-4, with 8 positions matching TRBD1. J was trimmed by 7 bases and V by 4 bases; bases with no gene match: 8. The CDR3 length is 15 residues. The germline CDR1 and CDR2 sequences are MGHRA and YSYEKL. CDR3 in amino acids: CASSPSGGVTEKLFF. CDR3 coding DNA: TGCGCCAGCAGCCCTTCAGGGGGCGTGACTGAAAAACTGTTTTTT.

This clonotype came up a few times. The chain links TRBV20-1 to TRBJ1-1, with D perhaps TRBD1 (5 bases). This CDR3 region has 15 residues. From germline, CDR1 is DFQATT and CDR2 SNEGSKA (reference sequence). The V end lost 6 bases, the J end lost 2 bases, and 19 bases lay between the germline ends. CDR3 amino acids: CSAPRWGEPNTEAFF. The CDR3 region has the DNA TGCAGTGCCCCCAGGTGGGGGGAACCAAACACTGAAGCTTTCTTT.

The chain joins TRBV20-1 to TRBJ2-5; a weak D match, TRBD2 (6 bases). The J call may be mistaken, given a closer DNA end match to TRBJ2-1. This CDR3 is built from 15 residues. Germline V CDR1 and CDR2: DFQATT, SNEGSKA (reference sequence). This CDR3 reads CSAQKAGALGNEQFF. The CDR3 nucleotides read TGCAGTGCCCAAAAAGCGGGCGCCCTTGGAAATGAGCAGTTCTTC.

This clonotype was seen many times. V usage is TRBV29-1 and J usage is TRBJ2-1; weak D call: TRBD2 (5 bases). Trimming cost V 4 bases and J 2 bases, with 6 bases left between them. The V gene's germline CDR1 is SQVTM and CDR2 ANQGSEA. CDR3 length: 12 residues. Here the CDR3 reads CSVGGTYNEQFF. Here the CDR3 DNA reads TGCAGCGTTGGAGGGACCTACAATGAGCAGTTCTTC.